A single T cell receptor beta chain is shown here with its context. Its antigen is as yet unknown. Random hexamers were used to reverse transcribe an amount of roughly 0.5 to 1 ug RNA. Amplification of TCR beta CDR3 was carried out by immunoSEQ multiplex PCR, which covered 54 Vbeta and 13 Jbeta segments. TCRdb reprocessed the immunoSEQ multiplex PCR reads via MiXCR and lists one record per CDR3 protein. The table shows just over 150,000 distinct CDR3 sequences, with 95% occurring only once. The source of the sample is a study of CD8 T cells in Susac syndrome. Study-level information: There were Susac syndrome patients who were therapy-naive at blood draw, others on corticosteroids, and others on intravenous immunoglobulin alone. Findings and limits, study-wide: CD4+ T cell repertoires in Susac syndrome exhibited no evidence of clonal expansion.

TEMRA cells were FACS-enriched, with CD8+ and CD4+ T cells isolated negatively. The V end lost 4 bases, the J end lost 7 bases, and 14 bases lay between the germline ends. Germline V CDR1 and CDR2: KGHSH, LQKENI. This CDR3 is 14 amino acids long. The chain recombines TRBV18 with TRBJ1-5; D gene uncertain. The sequence derives from a human donor with Susac syndrome. Input material: CD4+ T cells from PBMCs. The CDR3 here is CASSLLRGEQPQHF. The DNA for the CDR3 is TGTGCCAGCTCACTCCTGCGCGGTGAACAGCCCCAGCATTTT.